These 18 T cell receptor beta chains were all obtained from the same sample, sequenced in a study of a mutant IDH1 vaccine in newly diagnosed glioma. Their target antigens are unknown. Time point specified: week 47, end of study. Every vaccination contained 300 ug of the mutant IDH1 20-mer peptide and was paired with topical imiquimod. TCRdb's copy holds only in-frame clones and misses some; the assay was immunoSEQ multiplex PCR. The repertoire consists of about 83,000 clones, with over 75% occurring once and the leading ten covering about 5.7%. The input for sequencing was PBMCs, taken from a glioma patient whose treatment included an IDH1 peptide vaccine. The receptors stem from a man in his forties with glioma.

The gene calls are TRBV7-2 and TRBJ2-3, with 15 bases fitting TRBD2. The CDR3 is made up of 16 amino acids. The V gene's germline CDR1 is SGHTA and CDR2 FQGNSA. V was clipped by 5 bases and J by 4 bases; unmatched bases: 4. The CDR3 DNA reads TGTGCCAGCAGCCCAAGGACTAGCGGGAGGGCAGATACGCAGTATTTT. Translated: CASSPRTSGRADTQYF. The full variable domain, its missing parts supplied by reference TRBV7-2 and TRBJ2-3, is GAGVSQSPSNKVTEKGKDVELRCDPISGHTALYWYRQSLGQGLEFLIYFQGNSAPDKSGLPSDRFSAERTGGSVSTLTIQRTQQEDSAVYLCASSPRTSGRADTQYFGPGTRLTVL.

This chain connects TRBV9 to TRBJ1-3, with a tentative D call TRBD1 (6 bases). The V gene lost 6 bases and the J gene lost 0 bases, with 13 bases spanning the gap. The CDR3 covers 15 residues. Germline V gene data show CDR1 as SGDLS and CDR2 as YYNGEE. The CDR3 region has the DNA TGTGCCAGCACCCGCGGGGGCACCTCTGGAAACACCATATATTTT. It is translated as CASTRGGTSGNTIYF.

A few counts support this clone. The rearrangement links TRBV2 to TRBJ2-5; 7 nucleotides match TRBD2. Trimming removed 4 bases from V and 5 bases from J; junction bases left unmatched: 4. Germline loops: CDR1 SNHLY, CDR2 FYNNEI. The CDR3 is made up of 13 amino acids. In nucleotides, the CDR3 is TGTGCCAGCAGTGTCCTGGGAGGGGAGACCCAGTACTTC. Protein sequence: CASSVLGGETQYF.

Worth noting for this clone: At one of its ends the junction is not consistent with the germline gene, which may arise from a read error. The chain joins TRBV6-4 to TRBJ2-3, with 9 bases lining up with TRBD2. Per germline, CDR1 MRHNA and CDR2 SNTAGT. The CDR3 is made up of 15 amino acids. CDR3 bases: TGTGCCAGCAGTGACGGTAGCGGGAGCAAAGATACGCAGTATTTT. It yields the protein CASSDGSGSKDTQYF.

This chain joins TRBV7-9 and TRBJ2-3; the D is unclear. The CDR3 has 12 residues. Trimming cost V 2 bases and J 4 bases, with 4 bases left between them. CDR1 and CDR2 from the germline V gene are SEHNR and FQNEAQ (reference sequence). The CDR3 spells CASSLSSDTQYF. The CDR3 DNA follows: TGTGCCAGCAGCTTAAGTTCAGATACGCAGTATTTT.

The gene calls are TRBV7-2 and TRBJ2-7; D is ambiguous. The germline CDR1 and CDR2 sequences are SGHTA and FQGNSA. V was pared by 0 bases and J by 0 bases, with 3 bases between. The CDR3 has 13 residues. The CDR3 region is CASSLANSYEQYF. CDR3 nucleotide sequence: TGTGCCAGCAGCTTAGCGAACTCCTACGAGCAGTACTTC. Full variable domain (remainder filled in from reference TRBV7-2 and TRBJ2-7): GAGVSQSPSNKVTEKGKDVELRCDPISGHTALYWYRQSLGQGLEFLIYFQGNSAPDKSGLPSDRFSAERTGGSVSTLTIQRTQQEDSAVYLCASSLANSYEQYFGPGTRLTVT.

The rearrangement links TRBV11-3 to TRBJ2-2; D uncertain. There are 13 residues in the CDR3. CDR1 and CDR2 (germline): SGHNT, YENEEA. V lost 4 bases to trimming and J lost 6 bases, with 9 bases between them. The CDR3 here is CASSSLQPGELFF. The CDR3 DNA reads TGTGCCAGCAGCTCACTCCAACCCGGGGAGCTGTTTTTT.

The gene calls are TRBV12-5 and TRBJ2-7; no definite D call. CDR1 is LGHNT, CDR2 FRNRAP, per germline. The CDR3 totals 11 residues. V shed 6 bases and J shed 6 bases, with 9 bases lying between them. CDR3 region: CASGLVGEQYF. The CDR3 DNA reads TGTGCTAGTGGGCTGGTAGGCGAGCAGTACTTC.

The chain joins TRBV14 to TRBJ2-2; no clear D gene. V dropped 4 bases and J dropped 0 bases, with 9 bases sitting between them. This CDR3 has 15 residues. The germline CDR1 and CDR2 sequences are SGHDN and FVKESK. CDR3 sequence: CASSLVYPNTGELFF. The DNA for the CDR3 is TGTGCCAGCAGCCTCGTTTACCCGAACACCGGGGAGCTGTTTTTT. Filled out from reference TRBV14 and TRBJ2-2, the complete variable domain reads EAGVTQFPSHSVIEKGQTVTLRCDPISGHDNLYWYRRVMGKEIKFLLHFVKESKQDESGMPNNRFLAERTGGTYSTLKVQPAELEDSGVYFCASSLVYPNTGELFFGEGSRLTVL.

The chain recombines TRBV5-5 with TRBJ1-3; D possibly corresponds to TRBD1 (5 bases). The CDR3 spans 15 residues. Looked up from germline, CDR1 is SGHKS and CDR2 is YYEKEE (reference sequence). V lost 2 bases and J 3 bases, leaving 12 bases between the germline ends. The CDR3 spells CASSLGQGFGNTIYF. The DNA for the CDR3 is TGTGCCAGCAGCTTAGGCCAGGGATTTGGAAACACCATATATTTT.

The gene calls are TRBV30 and TRBJ2-3; 7 nucleotides line up with TRBD2. Trimming removed 3 bases from V and 1 base from J; junction bases left unmatched: 1. The CDR3 is made up of 13 amino acids. Per germline, CDR1 GTSNPN and CDR2 SVGIG (reference sequence). CDR3 DNA sequence: TGTGCCTGGAGCACTAGCGGCACAGATACGCAGTATTTT. Residues: CAWSTSGTDTQYF.

V gene TRBV7-8 combines with J gene TRBJ2-7; 10 bases fit TRBD2. The CDR3 consists of 17 residues. Per germline, CDR1 SGHVS and CDR2 FQNEAQ. J was trimmed by 2 bases and V by 1 base; bases with no gene match: 8. The DNA for the CDR3 is TGTGCCAGCAGCTTAGATCCTAGCGGGAGAGGTACCTACGAGCAGTACTTC. It is translated as CASSLDPSGRGTYEQYF.

The DNA of the CDR3 is TGTGCCAGCAGCCCCACTGGCGACGAGCAGTACTTC. It is translated as CASSPTGDEQYF. The rearrangement uses TRBV7-2 and TRBJ2-7; D is unclear. CDR1 SGHTA and CDR2 FQGNSA come from the germline V gene. With 5 bases removed from V and 5 bases from J, the gap between germline ends came to 10 bases. There are 12 residues in the CDR3. Using reference TRBV7-2 and TRBJ2-7 for the parts outside the CDR3, the full variable domain is GAGVSQSPSNKVTEKGKDVELRCDPISGHTALYWYRQSLGQGLEFLIYFQGNSAPDKSGLPSDRFSAERTGGSVSTLTIQRTQQEDSAVYLCASSPTGDEQYFGPGTRLTVT.

The rearrangement joins TRBV7-9 to TRBJ1-6; D not certain. This CDR3 region has 14 residues. V was clipped by 3 bases and J by 3 bases, with 6 bases between them. Looked up from germline, CDR1 is SEHNR and CDR2 is FQNEAQ (reference sequence). In nucleotides, the CDR3 is TGTGCCAGCAGCTTCGGGAACTATAATTCACCCCTCCACTTT. It yields the protein CASSFGNYNSPLHF.

The J gene is TRBJ1-1, the V gene TRBV5-4; maybe TRBD1 (6 bases). Germline V lookup: CDR1 SGHNT, CDR2 YYREEE (reference sequence). This CDR3 region has 14 residues. Trimming cost V 4 bases and J 5 bases, with 15 bases left between them. The CDR3 DNA is TGTGCCAGCAGCCCCACGGGGGCGATAACTGAAGCTTTCTTT. Protein: CASSPTGAITEAFF.

The V call is TRBV5-6, the J call TRBJ2-1; 9 bases match TRBD1. In germline, CDR1 is SGHDT, CDR2 YYEEEE. V was pared by 2 bases and J by 7 bases, with 1 base of the junction left unmatched. This CDR3 comprises 13 residues. The CDR3 DNA reads as TGTGCCAGCAGCTTAGGACAGGGGAATGAGCAGTTCTTC. Protein: CASSLGQGNEQFF.

The V call is TRBV7-2, the J call TRBJ2-3, with D maybe TRBD2 (5 bases). Germline V gene lookup returns CDR1 SGHTA and CDR2 FQGNSA. CDR3 size: 18 residues. Trimming took off 5 bases at V and 0 bases at J, with 21 bases between the two ends. CDR3 loop: CASSRRPGKIGSTDTQYF. In nucleotides, the CDR3 is TGTGCCAGCAGCCGGAGACCGGGGAAGATAGGGAGCACAGATACGCAGTATTTT.

The chain recombines TRBV2 with TRBJ2-5, with 12 bases aligning to TRBD1. The J call may not be correct, given that the DNA end is closer to TRBJ2-7. Germline V gene sequence: CDR1 SNHLY, CDR2 FYNNEI. The CDR3 has 15 amino acids. CDR3 protein: CASREGQGAGYEQYF. For the CDR3, the DNA is TGTGCCAGCAGGGAGGGACAGGGGGCCGGGTACGAGCAGTACTTC.